This TCR beta chain stems from a study of T cell responses to AZD1222 COVID-19 vaccine. Points from the study as a whole: The study identified only five to seven AZD1222 recipients as seropositive at baseline. Breadth and depth of Spike-specific TCRs rose after two AZD1222 doses.

V was clipped by 5 bases and J by 4 bases; unmatched bases: 7. CDR3 length: 14 residues. Germline values: CDR1 MDHEN, CDR2 SYDVKM. The repertoire was sequenced with immunoSEQ multiplex PCR; TCRdb's copy has only in-frame clones and lacks some. The table lists about 74,000 clones, more than 80% of them singletons. Only a few counts were recorded for this clone. The antigen is unknown. The clonotype originates from an adult in good health. The V call is TRBV28, the J call TRBJ1-2; 7 nucleotides agree with TRBD1. The sample was peripheral blood, taken on day 0 of AZD1222 vaccination. The CDR3 DNA follows: TGTGCCAGCAGTCTAGGGGACAGCGGCTATGGCTACACCTTC. Protein sequence: CASSLGDSGYGYTF.